The 23 T cell receptor beta chains reported below all come from one sample, sequenced in a study of a mutant IDH1 vaccine in newly diagnosed glioma. Antigens for these TCRs are unknown. Documented time point: week 11, during vaccination. In the vaccine, a single dose held 300 ug of the mutant IDH1 20-mer peptide, along with topical imiquimod. Data came from immunoSEQ multiplex PCR; TCRdb stores just in-frame clones and leaves some out. The data show about 32,000 clones, about 73% seen once. The material was PBMCs, obtained from a glioma patient whose treatment included an IDH1 peptide vaccine. These receptors all come from a man aged 25-45 years with glioma.

This chain connects TRBV30 to TRBJ1-2; D unresolved. Germline V gene lookup returns CDR1 GTSNPN and CDR2 SVGIG (reference sequence). This CDR3 contains 14 residues. V lost 2 bases and J 2 bases, leaving 12 bases between the germline ends. CDR3 nucleotides: TGTGCCTGGAGTTCCGGGAGGCGGAACTATGGCTACACCTTC. Its translation is CAWSSGRRNYGYTF. The full variable domain, with the rest looked up from reference TRBV30 and TRBJ1-2, is SQTIHQWPATLVQPVGSPLSLECTVEGTSNPNLYWYRQAAGRGLQLLFYSVGIGQISSEVPQNLSASRPQDRQFILSSKKLLLSDSGFYLCAWSSGRRNYGYTFGSGTRLTVV.

The chain is built from TRBV5-1 and TRBJ1-1; 9 nucleotides match TRBD1. CDR1 SGHRS and CDR2 YFSETQ come from the germline V gene. J was trimmed by 6 bases and V by 2 bases; bases with no gene match: 8. The CDR3 runs 15 residues. CDR3 sequence (DNA): TGCGCCAGCAGCTTCCTACAGGGGGCCAACGCTGAAGCTTTCTTT. This gives the protein CASSFLQGANAEAFF. The full variable domain, its missing parts supplied by reference TRBV5-1 and TRBJ1-1, is KAGVTQTPRYLIKTRGQQVTLSCSPISGHRSVSWYQQTPGQGLQFLFEYFSETQRNKGNFPGRFSGRQFSNSRSEMNVSTLELGDSALYLCASSFLQGANAEAFFGQGTRLTVV.

This rearrangement joins TRBV5-5 to TRBJ1-2; D ambiguous. This CDR3 is built from 15 residues. V lost 0 bases to trimming and J lost 0 bases, with 9 bases between them. In germline, CDR1 is SGHKS, CDR2 YYEKEE (reference sequence). CDR3 loop: CASSLDLTPNYGYTF. CDR3 in DNA: TGTGCCAGCAGCTTGGACTTAACCCCTAACTATGGCTACACCTTC.

The chain joins TRBV30 to TRBJ1-5; unclear D gene. V lost 0 bases and J lost 6, with 9 bases in between. The CDR3 consists of 13 residues. Germline values: CDR1 GTSNPN, CDR2 SVGIG (reference sequence). This CDR3 reads CAWSVHELQPQHF. CDR3 DNA sequence: TGTGCCTGGAGTGTACACGAACTTCAGCCCCAGCATTTT. The whole variable domain, filled in from reference TRBV30 and TRBJ1-5, reads SQTIHQWPATLVQPVGSPLSLECTVEGTSNPNLYWYRQAAGRGLQLLFYSVGIGQISSEVPQNLSASRPQDRQFILSSKKLLLSDSGFYLCAWSVHELQPQHFGDGTRLSIL.

This chain connects TRBV5-1 to TRBJ1-3, with D possibly matching TRBD1 (5 bases). The CDR3 consists of 15 residues. CDR1 is SGHRS and CDR2 is YFSETQ in the germline V gene. The V end was cut by 4 bases, the J end by 2 bases, with 13 bases between. Here the CDR3 reads CASSLAAGAGNTIYF. In nucleotides, the CDR3 is TGCGCCAGCAGCCTGGCGGCGGGGGCTGGAAACACCATATATTTT. The full variable domain, rest sourced from reference TRBV5-1 and TRBJ1-3, is KAGVTQTPRYLIKTRGQQVTLSCSPISGHRSVSWYQQTPGQGLQFLFEYFSETQRNKGNFPGRFSGRQFSNSRSEMNVSTLELGDSALYLCASSLAAGAGNTIYFGEGSWLTVV.

The rearrangement joins TRBV19 to TRBJ2-2, with a weak D call TRBD2 (6 bases). The germline V gene has CDR1 LNHDA and CDR2 SQIVND (reference sequence). Trimming took off 7 bases at V and 7 bases at J, with 16 bases between the two ends. The CDR3 has 14 residues. The CDR3 nucleotides are TGTGCCAGTACTCCAATGGGGGGAGGCGGGGAGCTGTTTTTT. Translating gives CASTPMGGGGELFF.

CDR3 bases: TGTGCCAGCAGCCCAGGGACAGGGGACTACGAGCAGTACTTC. Translated: CASSPGTGDYEQYF. J is TRBJ2-7 and V is TRBV7-9, with 10 bases aligning to TRBD1. The CDR3 sequence is 14 residues long. V shed 5 bases, J shed 3 bases, and the junction held 4 bases outside the gene matches. Germline values: CDR1 SEHNR, CDR2 FQNEAQ (reference sequence).

This clone was seen once. This chain connects TRBV5-1 to TRBJ2-2; 7 nucleotides align to TRBD1. The CDR3 sequence is 15 residues long. V lost 4 bases, J lost 0 bases, and 3 bases stayed unmatched. Per the germline V gene, CDR1 is SGHRS and CDR2 is YFSETQ. Written as DNA, the CDR3 is TGCGCCAGCAGCCTGGACAGGACGAACACCGGGGAGCTGTTTTTT. Its translation: CASSLDRTNTGELFF.

The gene calls are TRBV19 and TRBJ2-2, with 7 bases that match TRBD2. Losses at the gene ends were 7 bases for V and 6 bases for J; bases not matched to a gene: 8. Germline CDR1 and CDR2: LNHDA and SQIVND (reference sequence). The CDR3 consists of 14 residues. CDR3: CASNSVGGSGELFF. In nucleotides, the CDR3 is TGTGCCAGTAATTCCGTCGGGGGGTCCGGGGAGCTGTTTTTT.

The J gene is TRBJ2-2, the V gene TRBV10-1, with D possibly TRBD2 on 6 matching bases. Trimming pared 0 bases from V and 5 bases from J, leaving 13 bases between. The CDR3 spans 16 residues. Germline lookup yields CDR1 WNHNN and CDR2 SYGVQD (reference sequence). Written as DNA, the CDR3 is TGCGCCAGCAGTGAGTCTGGAGGGAGAGGGACCGGGGAGCTGTTTTTT. Its translation is CASSESGGRGTGELFF.

The rearrangement links TRBV7-6 to TRBJ1-6; D is uncertain. The germline V gene has CDR1 SGHVS and CDR2 FNYEAQ. With 5 bases removed from V and 5 bases from J, the gap between germline ends came to 10 bases. The CDR3 is 14 amino acids. CDR3 bases: TGTGCCAGCAGCCTTTCGGGCGATAATTCACCCCTCCACTTT. Amino acids: CASSLSGDNSPLHF.

This clone was seen only once. V usage is TRBV6-1 and J usage is TRBJ1-2, with a weak D call TRBD1 (5 bases). Germline V gene lookup returns CDR1 MNHNS and CDR2 SASEGT. V was cut by 7 bases and J by 5 bases, with 17 bases left in between. This CDR3 has 14 residues. In nucleotides, the CDR3 is TGTGCCAGCATTTGGGCGCAGGGTATGTATGGCTACACCTTC. Protein: CASIWAQGMYGYTF.

The chain has TRBV6-1 and TRBJ2-5; maybe TRBD2 (6 bases). CDR3 size: 14 residues. In germline, CDR1 is MNHNS, CDR2 SASEGT. Deletions cut 2 bases from V and 1 base from J, with 8 bases between. The CDR3 bases are TGTGCCAGCAGTGAACGGGGACTCCAAGAGACCCAGTACTTC. The encoded protein is CASSERGLQETQYF.

This rearrangement joins TRBV6-1 to TRBJ1-1; 7 bases match TRBD1. V was pared by 4 bases and J by 1 base, with 3 bases of the junction left unmatched. Germline V gene lookup returns CDR1 MNHNS and CDR2 SASEGT. The CDR3 runs 14 residues. The CDR3 coding sequence is TGTGCCAGCAGTGGAGGGACAGCGAACACTGAAGCTTTCTTT. This sequence encodes CASSGGTANTEAFF.

This clone was detected only a few times. V usage is TRBV2 and J usage is TRBJ2-3; possible D gene TRBD1, 6 bases. The V gene's germline CDR1 is SNHLY and CDR2 FYNNEI. The V and J ends lost 1 base and 0 bases respectively, with 8 bases between them. CDR3 size: 15 residues. CDR3 DNA: TGTGCCAGCAGTGAAGGGACAGCTAGCACAGATACGCAGTATTTT. Translation: CASSEGTASTDTQYF.

The chain carries TRBV30 and TRBJ1-1; no firm D call. The length of the CDR3 is 11 residues. The V gene's germline CDR1 is GTSNPN and CDR2 SVGIG (reference sequence). Trimming pared 0 bases from V and 8 bases from J, leaving 7 bases between. CDR3 sequence reads: CAWSVLSEAFF. The CDR3 DNA reads as TGTGCCTGGAGTGTCCTAAGCGAAGCTTTCTTT.

The J gene is TRBJ2-7, the V gene TRBV4-1, with D maybe TRBD1 (6 bases). CDR3 length: 15 residues. Germline V CDR1 and CDR2: MGHRA, YSYEKL. Trimming left V 2 bases short and J 0 bases short, with 11 bases between. CDR3 amino acids: CASSQRVRGSYEQYF. The CDR3 DNA follows: TGCGCCAGCAGCCAACGGGTCAGGGGCTCCTACGAGCAGTACTTC.

This clone was observed a handful of times. The chain carries TRBV5-1 and TRBJ2-5; 8 bases match TRBD1. This CDR3 is 14 amino acids long. Trimming cost V 5 bases and J 5 bases; bases outside gene matches: 8. The germline V gene has CDR1 SGHRS and CDR2 YFSETQ. The CDR3 here is CASSTTGVIETQYF. The CDR3 DNA reads TGCGCCAGCAGTACGACAGGGGTTATTGAGACCCAGTACTTC.

V is TRBV5-6 and J is TRBJ1-1, with D unresolved. The CDR3 length is 13 residues. V was cut by 4 bases and J by 1 base, with 8 bases left in between. The V gene's germline CDR1 is SGHDT and CDR2 YYEEEE. The CDR3 DNA reads TGTGCCAGCAGCCCAGGTCCGAACACTGAAGCTTTCTTT. Its translation: CASSPGPNTEAFF.

The chain uses TRBV7-2 and TRBJ2-2; D is uncertain. Germline V gene data show CDR1 as SGHTA and CDR2 as FQGNSA. The CDR3 loop spans 15 amino acids. V lost 2 bases and J lost 7, with 14 bases in between. CDR3 protein: CASSLLGFHDGELFF. The CDR3 DNA follows: TGTGCCAGCAGCTTATTAGGTTTCCACGACGGGGAGCTGTTTTTT.

V and J are TRBV30 and TRBJ1-1; possibly TRBD1 for D (6 bases). Germline CDR1 is GTSNPN and CDR2 is SVGIG (reference sequence). CDR3 length: 14 amino acids. The V end lost 1 base, the J end lost 3 bases, and 12 bases lay between the germline ends. Here the CDR3 reads CAWSARGADTEAFF. CDR3 in DNA: TGTGCCTGGAGTGCACGGGGGGCAGACACTGAAGCTTTCTTT.

The chain carries TRBV30 and TRBJ2-3; 7 positions agree with TRBD2. This CDR3 has 14 residues. Germline lookup yields CDR1 GTSNPN and CDR2 SVGIG (reference sequence). J gave up 1 base and V 0 bases, and 1 base lay outside the gene matches. The CDR3 DNA is TGTGCCTGGAGTGTCGCGGGGGGCACAGATACGCAGTATTTT. This codes for CAWSVAGGTDTQYF.

This clone showed up just a few times. The chain combines TRBV5-1 with TRBJ1-1, with D maybe TRBD1 (5 bases). Germline-derived CDR1 and CDR2 are SGHRS and YFSETQ. Trimming took off 2 bases at V and 2 bases at J, with 7 bases between the two ends. This CDR3 contains 13 residues. CDR3 sequence reads: CASSLQDNTEAFF. DNA for the CDR3: TGCGCCAGCAGCTTACAGGATAACACTGAAGCTTTCTTT.